This TCR beta chain was retrieved from a study of blood T cell repertoires in COVID-19 (dated by TCRdb to between 2020 and 2021). Context from the whole study: The collaborator samples originated in the United States, Italy and Spain and spanned the acute and convalescent phases of COVID-19. A freely available public database, intended as a resource for researchers studying the immune response to SARS-CoV-2, is where the repertoires were released. Samples came from the ongoing ImmuneRACE study (first 160 participants) plus 1,254 subjects from 6 global collaborators. The sample metadata nearly always contained a de-identified subject ID, COVID-19 status, age in years and sex. Subjects who had been exposed to COVID-19, were actively infected with it, or had recovered from it provided the deeply sampled blood TCRbeta repertoires that made up the dataset. Where HLA class I and class II types were available, the types were taken from metadata supplied by the sample provider, not from assay-based typing. The material from the prospective study consisted of cDNA or gDNA derived from T cells, B-cell-depleted T cells, or PBMCs.

TCRbeta CDR3 regions were amplified from genomic DNA using the immunoSEQ Assay, a bias-controlled multiplex PCR. From the authors' description of their analysis: Nucleated cell counts per sample were estimated from amplification of reference gene primers within the assay. To quantify the absolute abundance of each unique TCRbeta CDR3 rearrangement, sequence reads were collapsed and filtered. For each sample, productive Simpson clonality was calculated as the square root of Simpson's diversity index across productive rearrangements. TCRdb limited this immuneACCESS table to in-frame rearrangements with V and J called. A share of clones is missing; checked studies link under half to unresolved V genes, and the rest is unexplained. D and trimming come from the DNA, and the V and J calls and clone size come from that table. The sample contains roughly 180,000 clones, approximately 86% of them found a single time. The leading ten clones occupy about 1.2% of the sample.

This clone has only one observation. Its binding antigen is unknown. No much larger clone is present one base from it, and per-base qualities are unavailable. Samples from volunteer blood donors who had recovered from COVID-19 were contributed by a second Seattle source. Collaborating institutions collected whole blood in K2EDTA tubes following their own protocols. For TCRbeta analysis, collaborators shipped samples as frozen whole blood, isolated PBMCs, or DNA extracted from either of those sample types. The germline V gene yields SNHLY for CDR1 and FYNNEI for CDR2. The CDR3, cysteine through phenylalanine, is 14 amino acids long. The kept DNA is CDR3 alone, 42 bases in frame from the first base. Overall results and qualifications from the work: The quantity of clinical and demographic metadata differed by source and by participant and was supplied without curation.

Sequencing input: peripheral blood. This clonotype originated in a man aged 55 to 69 who had recovered from COVID-19. The rearrangement joined TRBV2 to TRBJ2-3; a tentative D call is TRBD1 (5 bases match). The nucleotide sequence reads TGTGCAGGGGAAACAGACCCTAGCACAGATACGCAGTATTTT. This codes for CAGETDPSTDTQYF. Where the CDR3 stops, the reference TRBV2 and TRBJ2-3 genes take over; the full variable domain is EPEVTQTPSHQVTQMGQEVILRCVPISNHLYFYWYRQILGQKVEFLVSFYNNEISEKSEIFDDQFSVERPDGSNFTLKIRSTKLEDSAMYFCAGETDPSTDTQYFGPGTRLTVL.